One and the same sample provided the 22 T cell receptor beta chains below, sequenced in a study of beta chain features in type 1 diabetes. Study results and caveats: Moderate but significant shortening of TCRB CDR3s was recorded in all four CD4+ subsets from Type 1 diabetes patients.

What these receptors recognize is not known. The study reverse transcribed the entire isolated RNA, so it sequenced expressed TCRB transcripts. The protocol was immunoSEQ multiplex PCR, while the TCRdb copy is restricted to in-frame clones and leaves out a portion. The sample holds about 700,000 clones, under 15% seen once. The sample taken for sequencing was naive CD4+ T cells from blood. The receptors here all came from a man aged 18 to 30 with type 1 diabetes.

This clone was counted a few times. CDR3 region: CASSPGGANTGELFF. In DNA, the CDR3 is TGCGCCAGCAGCCCCGGCGGAGCGAACACCGGGGAGCTGTTTTTT. This sequence joins TRBV5-1 and TRBJ2-2; D gene ambiguous. This CDR3 contains 15 residues. The ends were cut back, 4 bases at V and 0 bases at J, with 10 bases in the middle. CDR1 and CDR2 from the germline V gene are SGHRS and YFSETQ.

This clone occurred a few times. The identical CDR3 is also encoded by other nucleotide sequences in the sample. V gene TRBV6-5 combines with J gene TRBJ1-1, with D maybe TRBD1 (6 bases). The germline gives CDR1 MNHEY, CDR2 SVGAGI. The CDR3 is made up of 13 amino acids. Trimming cost V 2 bases and J 4 bases, with 8 bases left between them. The CDR3 spells CASSYRGGTEAFF. The CDR3 DNA reads TGTGCCAGCAGTTACAGAGGGGGCACTGAAGCTTTCTTT.

The chain has TRBV4-1 and TRBJ2-1, with 7 nucleotides matching TRBD2. The V segment lost 0 bases and the J segment 7 bases; nucleotides outside the gene matches: 12. The germline CDR1 and CDR2 sequences are MGHRA and YSYEKL. CDR3 size: 17 residues. The CDR3 loop is CASSQDWARGFLNEQFF. The CDR3 bases are TGCGCCAGCAGCCAAGATTGGGCGCGGGGGTTTTTAAATGAGCAGTTCTTC.

The CDR3 nucleotides are TGTGCCAGCAGCGAGACAGGTTCCATAGCCAAAAACATTCAGTACTTC. Protein: CASSETGSIAKNIQYF. V and J are TRBV5-6 and TRBJ2-4; D is possibly TRBD1 (6 bases). The CDR3 loop spans 16 amino acids. Deletions cut 4 bases from V and 0 bases from J, with 14 bases between. Germline values: CDR1 SGHDT, CDR2 YYEEEE. Full variable domain (remainder filled in from reference TRBV5-6 and TRBJ2-4): DAGVTQSPTHLIKTRGQQVTLRCSPKSGHDTVSWYQQALGQGPQFIFQYYEEEERQRGNFPDRFSGHQFPNYSSELNVNALLLGDSALYLCASSETGSIAKNIQYFGAGTRLSVL.

This clone has more than one count but fewer than ten. The chain is built from TRBV6-5 and TRBJ2-3, with D uncertain. The CDR3 is 16 residues long. Germline V gene lookup returns CDR1 MNHEY and CDR2 SVGAGI. Trimming removed 0 bases from V and 6 bases from J, with 16 bases in between. CDR3 nucleotide sequence: TGTGCCAGCAGTTACTCGTCTATAGGTCTGTCTGATACGCAGTATTTT. Its translation is CASSYSSIGLSDTQYF.

This clone was counted between two and nine times. V usage is TRBV28 and J usage is TRBJ1-5; D gene uncertain. V lost 6 bases, J lost 0 bases, and 6 bases lay in between. The CDR3 runs 13 residues. Germline-derived CDR1 and CDR2 are MDHEN and SYDVKM. CDR3 in DNA: TGTGCCAGCAGCTCTTATAGCAATCAGCCCCAGCATTTT. Protein sequence: CASSSYSNQPQHF.

In the case of this clone: The identical CDR3 is also encoded by other nucleotide sequences in the sample. V gene TRBV29-1 combines with J gene TRBJ1-1, with 7 bases fitting TRBD1. This CDR3 contains 14 residues. J lost 3 bases, V lost 2 bases, and 6 bases had no gene match. From germline, CDR1 is SQVTM and CDR2 ANQGSEA. The CDR3 DNA reads as TGCAGCGTTGAAAGACAGGGTTGGGACACTGAAGCTTTCTTT. This encodes CSVERQGWDTEAFF.

In its sample, this clone was seen a few times. This rearrangement joins TRBV6-5 to TRBJ2-7; TRBD1 aligns across 8 bases. The V segment lost 7 bases and the J segment 2 bases; nucleotides outside the gene matches: 7. The CDR3 runs to 14 residues. Germline values: CDR1 MNHEY, CDR2 SVGAGI. The CDR3 here is CASIGTGPPYEQYF. CDR3 bases: TGTGCCAGCATTGGGACAGGTCCACCCTACGAGCAGTACTTC.

This rearrangement joins TRBV27 to TRBJ2-7, with 10 bases aligning to TRBD2. Unmatched junction bases numbered 5, after V lost 2 bases and J lost 4 bases. Germline CDR1 MNHEY, CDR2 SMNVEV (reference sequence). This CDR3 spans 15 amino acids. For the CDR3, the DNA is TGTGCCAGCAGTTTAGCCCTAGCGGGGGCTTACGAGCAGTACTTC. Translation gives CASSLALAGAYEQYF.

This clone was counted a few times. The chain couples TRBV29-1 to TRBJ1-1; 7 nucleotides line up with TRBD1. Germline CDR1 SQVTM, CDR2 ANQGSEA. V lost 5 bases to trimming and J lost 1 base; unmatched junction nucleotides: 4. This CDR3 comprises 13 residues. The CDR3 loop reads CSVQGEENTEAFF. As DNA, the CDR3 is TGCAGCGTTCAGGGGGAGGAGAACACTGAAGCTTTCTTT.

The V and J genes are TRBV2 and TRBJ2-7; no clear D gene. Deletions cut 2 bases from V and 6 bases from J, with 11 bases between. The CDR3 totals 13 residues. In germline, CDR1 is SNHLY, CDR2 FYNNEI. The CDR3 loop reads CASSEMGISEQYF. The CDR3 nucleotides are TGTGCCAGCAGTGAAATGGGGATCAGCGAGCAGTACTTC.

The gene calls are TRBV2 and TRBJ2-5; 7 nucleotides line up with TRBD1. The J segment lost 2 bases and the V segment lost 7 bases, leaving 7 bases of the junction unmatched. Per germline, CDR1 SNHLY and CDR2 FYNNEI. The CDR3 consists of 14 residues. CDR3 region: CASNQQGPQETQYF. The CDR3, as DNA: TGTGCCAGCAATCAACAGGGGCCGCAAGAGACCCAGTACTTC. Filled out from reference TRBV2 and TRBJ2-5, the complete variable domain reads EPEVTQTPSHQVTQMGQEVILRCVPISNHLYFYWYRQILGQKVEFLVSFYNNEISEKSEIFDDQFSVERPDGSNFTLKIRSTKLEDSAMYFCASNQQGPQETQYFGPGTRLLVL.

The CDR3 protein is CAWSVSRLAAQETQYF. For the CDR3, the DNA is TGTGCCTGGAGTGTAAGTCGACTAGCGGCCCAAGAGACCCAGTACTTC. The V gene is TRBV30, the J gene TRBJ2-5, with 9 bases identical to TRBD2. The CDR3 extends over 16 amino acids. Trimming at V came to 0 bases and at J to 1 base, leaving 6 bases not matched to a gene. In germline, CDR1 is GTSNPN, CDR2 SVGIG (reference sequence).

This clone has just a few counts. V usage is TRBV7-2 and J usage is TRBJ1-2; TRBD1 matches 7 bases. This CDR3 is built from 15 residues. The germline CDR1 and CDR2 sequences are SGHTA and FQGNSA. Trimming cost V 5 bases and J 7 bases; bases outside gene matches: 13. As DNA, the CDR3 is TGTGCCAGCAGCCCCTTCAATGACAGGGAATTTGGCTACACCTTC. Its protein product is CASSPFNDREFGYTF.

This chain links TRBV9 with TRBJ1-2, with no clear D. CDR1 and CDR2 from the germline V gene are SGDLS and YYNGEE. The V end lost 0 bases, the J end lost 5 bases, and 8 bases lay between the germline ends. The CDR3 contains 13 residues. CDR3 residues: CASSVAPGYGYTF. The CDR3 coding sequence is TGTGCCAGCAGCGTAGCTCCTGGGTATGGCTACACCTTC.

On this clone itself: Additional DNA sequences in this sample encode the identical CDR3. The chain is built from TRBV4-1 and TRBJ1-1; a possible D gene is TRBD1 (5 bases). The length of the CDR3 is 14 residues. Looked up from germline, CDR1 is MGHRA and CDR2 is YSYEKL. V was clipped by 4 bases and J by 0 bases, with 9 bases between them. The CDR3, as DNA: TGCGCCAGCAGCCCCGAGGGGTTGAACACTGAAGCTTTCTTT. Translated: CASSPEGLNTEAFF.

The chain carries TRBV5-1 and TRBJ2-7, with TRBD1 matching 9 bases. This CDR3 is 16 amino acids long. The trim removed 0 bases at V and 3 bases at J, leaving 7 bases unmatched. Looked up from germline, CDR1 is SGHRS and CDR2 is YFSETQ. The CDR3 sequence is CASSLGTGALRYEQYF. The CDR3 DNA reads TGCGCCAGCAGCTTGGGGACAGGGGCCCTGCGCTACGAGCAGTACTTC. Full variable domain (outside the CDR3, taken from reference TRBV5-1 and TRBJ2-7): KAGVTQTPRYLIKTRGQQVTLSCSPISGHRSVSWYQQTPGQGLQFLFEYFSETQRNKGNFPGRFSGRQFSNSRSEMNVSTLELGDSALYLCASSLGTGALRYEQYFGPGTRLTVT.

This clone was found a few times. The J gene is TRBJ1-5, the V gene TRBV6-5, with 9 positions matching TRBD1. The CDR3 extends over 16 amino acids. Trimming at V came to 4 bases and at J to 5 bases, leaving 9 bases not matched to a gene. The germline V gene has CDR1 MNHEY and CDR2 SVGAGI. The CDR3 loop is CASSSRWDRADQPQHF. Here the CDR3 DNA reads TGTGCCAGCAGTTCAAGGTGGGACAGGGCAGATCAGCCCCAGCATTTT.

This sequence joins TRBV18 and TRBJ1-6; D gene uncertain. V lost 1 base and J lost 2, with 9 bases in between. Germline CDR1 reads KGHSH; CDR2 reads LQKENI. This CDR3 is 16 amino acids long. CDR3 coding DNA: TGTGCCAGCTCACCACTTGAGGGCCCCTATAATTCACCCCTCCACTTT. It specifies CASSPLEGPYNSPLHF.

A remark on this clone: This specimen includes other DNA sequences encoding the same CDR3. The genes are TRBV10-3 and TRBJ1-1; D perhaps matches TRBD1 (6 bases). This CDR3 comprises 13 residues. With 6 bases removed from V and 0 bases from J, the gap between germline ends came to 8 bases. Germline V gene data show CDR1 as ENHRY and CDR2 as SYGVKD. CDR3 loop: CAISRGLNTEAFF. In nucleotides, the CDR3 is TGTGCCATCAGCCGGGGGCTGAACACTGAAGCTTTCTTT.

The chain joins TRBV6-6 to TRBJ2-1; 10 bases map to TRBD2. Germline CDR1 reads MNHNY; CDR2 reads SVGAGI (reference sequence). The CDR3 is 14 residues long. The J segment lost 7 bases and the V segment lost 5 bases, leaving 5 bases of the junction unmatched. The CDR3, as DNA: TGTGCCAGCAGTCCTCGGACTAGCGGTAATGAGCAGTTCTTC. Its protein is CASSPRTSGNEQFF.

Of note for this clone: At one of its ends the junction is not consistent with the germline gene, which may arise from a read error. The chain couples TRBV30 to TRBJ1-2; D call uncertain. This CDR3 region has 14 residues. Germline loops: CDR1 GTSNPN, CDR2 SVGIG (reference sequence). CDR3: CAWSVLDRRYDYTF. The CDR3 coding sequence is TGTGCCTGGAGTGTACTGGACCGACGATATGACTACACCTTC.